The rows below give T cell receptor beta chains drawn from one sample of a study of OX40 agonist ivuxolimab in advanced cancers. The assay was immunoSEQ multiplex PCR, and TCRdb's table has in-frame clones only and misses some. The table shows roughly 72,000 clones, with roughly 89% occurring only once. This material consisted of CD4+ or CD8+ T cells sorted from blood, taken in a trial of the OX40 agonist ivuxolimab. These receptors all come from an adult with an advanced solid tumor such as melanoma, head and neck, liver or kidney cancer. Each CDR3 is given with its conserved first and last residue. The order of the fields is D gene, clone size, V gene, J gene, CDR3 protein, CDR3 DNA. D genes are given only for firm matches. Size is stated for part of the rows, as once, few or many counts, or as a class when the clone is expanded.

D gene: -; clone size: -; V gene: TRBV5-5; J gene: TRBJ2-5; CDR3 protein: CASSLRGGHSETQYF; CDR3 DNA: TGTGCCAGCAGCTTGAGGGGGGGGCACTCGGAGACCCAGTACTTC
D gene: -; clone size: -; V gene: TRBV29-1; J gene: TRBJ1-1; CDR3 protein: CSVDRAVNTEAFF; CDR3 DNA: TGCAGCGTTGATAGAGCGGTGAACACTGAAGCTTTCTTT
D gene: -; clone size: -; V gene: TRBV28; J gene: TRBJ1-3; CDR3 protein: CASSLNRVDTIYF; CDR3 DNA: TGTGCCAGCAGTTTAAACAGGGTGGACACCATATATTTT
D gene: TRBD1; clone size: -; V gene: TRBV19; J gene: TRBJ2-2; CDR3 protein: CASSALWDSYTGELFF; CDR3 DNA: TGTGCCAGTAGCGCCTTATGGGACAGCTACACCGGGGAGCTGTTTTTT
D gene: TRBD1; clone size: -; V gene: TRBV2; J gene: TRBJ1-5; CDR3 protein: CASTGTGGNQPQHF; CDR3 DNA: TGTGCCAGCACCGGGACAGGGGGCAATCAGCCCCAGCATTTT
D gene: -; clone size: -; V gene: TRBV7-3; J gene: TRBJ2-2; CDR3 protein: CASSPLTGELFF; CDR3 DNA: TGTGCCAGCAGCCCCTTAACCGGGGAGCTGTTTTTT
D gene: -; clone size: -; V gene: TRBV7-2; J gene: TRBJ1-2; CDR3 protein: CASSLTGKGWGYTF; CDR3 DNA: TGTGCCAGCAGCTTAACGGGGAAGGGTTGGGGCTACACCTTC
D gene: -; clone size: medium-sized; V gene: TRBV7-9; J gene: TRBJ2-7; CDR3 protein: CASSPKTGSYEQYF; CDR3 DNA: TGTGCCAGCAGCCCGAAGACCGGTTCCTACGAGCAGTACTTC
D gene: TRBD1; clone size: -; V gene: TRBV28; J gene: TRBJ2-7; CDR3 protein: CASSPIRTGAHEQYF; CDR3 DNA: TGTGCCAGCAGTCCCATCAGGACAGGGGCCCACGAGCAGTACTTC
D gene: TRBD2; clone size: -; V gene: TRBV6-6; J gene: TRBJ2-7; CDR3 protein: CASRAPGTRTYEQYF; CDR3 DNA: TGTGCCAGCAGAGCCCCCGGGACTAGGACCTACGAGCAGTACTTC
D gene: TRBD1; clone size: -; V gene: TRBV4-1; J gene: TRBJ2-7; CDR3 protein: CASSQLSWGRTGGYEQYF; CDR3 DNA: TGCGCCAGCAGCCAGCTAAGTTGGGGGAGGACAGGGGGATACGAGCAGTACTTC
D gene: TRBD2; clone size: -; V gene: TRBV5-4; J gene: TRBJ2-1; CDR3 protein: CASSFTGLAEYNEQFF; CDR3 DNA: TGTGCCAGCAGCTTCACTGGACTAGCGGAATACAATGAGCAGTTCTTC
D gene: -; clone size: -; V gene: TRBV5-1; J gene: TRBJ2-2; CDR3 protein: CASSSTVSGELFF; CDR3 DNA: TGCGCCAGCAGCTCTACAGTGTCCGGGGAGCTGTTTTTT
D gene: -; clone size: -; V gene: TRBV2; J gene: TRBJ2-4; CDR3 protein: CASSSRANIQYF; CDR3 DNA: TGTGCCAGCAGTTCCAGGGCAAACATTCAGTACTTC
D gene: -; clone size: once; V gene: TRBV7-2; J gene: TRBJ2-7; CDR3 protein: CASSSLAGEQYF; CDR3 DNA: TGTGCCAGCAGCTCCTTAGCAGGGGAGCAGTACTTC
D gene: -; clone size: -; V gene: TRBV27; J gene: TRBJ1-2; CDR3 protein: CASSYRANYGYTF; CDR3 DNA: TGTGCCAGCAGCTACAGGGCTAACTATGGCTACACCTTC
D gene: -; clone size: -; V gene: TRBV21-1; J gene: TRBJ2-4; CDR3 protein: CASSDGQGRLIDIQYF; CDR3 DNA: TGTGCCAGCAGCGATGGACAGGGGCGTTTAATCGACATTCAGTACTTC
D gene: -; clone size: -; V gene: TRBV2; J gene: TRBJ1-4; CDR3 protein: CASSLRGTNEKLFF; CDR3 DNA: TGTGCCAGCAGCCTCAGGGGAACTAATGAAAAACTGTTTTTT
D gene: -; clone size: once; V gene: TRBV6-5; J gene: TRBJ1-2; CDR3 protein: CASSPGIVTNYGYTF; CDR3 DNA: TGTGCCAGCAGCCCCGGGATTGTCACTAACTATGGCTACACCTTC
D gene: TRBD2; clone size: -; V gene: TRBV11-3; J gene: TRBJ2-5; CDR3 protein: CASSRGGGVEETQYF; CDR3 DNA: TGTGCCAGCAGCCGCGGGGGGGGAGTGGAAGAGACCCAGTACTTC
D gene: -; clone size: -; V gene: TRBV5-1; J gene: TRBJ2-5; CDR3 protein: CASTLESQETQYF; CDR3 DNA: TGCGCCAGCACCCTGGAGAGCCAAGAGACCCAGTACTTC
D gene: TRBD2; clone size: -; V gene: TRBV29-1; J gene: TRBJ2-1; CDR3 protein: CSVVGLAGGIAYNEQFF; CDR3 DNA: TGCAGCGTTGTGGGACTAGCGGGAGGGATCGCCTACAATGAGCAGTTCTTC
D gene: -; clone size: once; V gene: TRBV11-1; J gene: TRBJ2-5; CDR3 protein: CASSLEAGQETQYF; CDR3 DNA: TGTGCCAGCAGCTTAGAAGCAGGGCAAGAGACCCAGTACTTC
D gene: -; clone size: -; V gene: TRBV13; J gene: TRBJ2-3; CDR3 protein: CASSPSGLGGTDTQYF; CDR3 DNA: TGTGCCAGCAGCCCGTCGGGATTGGGGGGTACAGATACGCAGTATTTT
D gene: -; clone size: -; V gene: TRBV7-2; J gene: TRBJ2-7; CDR3 protein: CASSLLQGHYEQYF; CDR3 DNA: TGTGCCAGCAGCTTATTACAGGGTCATTACGAGCAGTACTTC
D gene: -; clone size: -; V gene: TRBV6-5; J gene: TRBJ2-7; CDR3 protein: CASSAAFGYEQYF; CDR3 DNA: TGTGCCAGCAGTGCCGCCTTTGGCTACGAGCAGTACTTC
D gene: -; clone size: -; V gene: TRBV4-2; J gene: TRBJ1-4; CDR3 protein: CASSQGVWREKLFF; CDR3 DNA: TGTGCCAGCAGCCAAGGTGTTTGGAGGGAAAAACTGTTTTTT
D gene: TRBD1; clone size: -; V gene: TRBV19; J gene: TRBJ2-2; CDR3 protein: CASSEFPGQGNPGELFF; CDR3 DNA: TGTGCCAGTAGTGAGTTCCCGGGACAGGGGAACCCCGGGGAGCTGTTTTTT
D gene: TRBD2; clone size: -; V gene: TRBV18; J gene: TRBJ2-1; CDR3 protein: CASSPVGTSGMEQFF; CDR3 DNA: TGTGCCAGCTCACCAGTTGGGACTAGCGGTATGGAGCAGTTCTTC
D gene: -; clone size: -; V gene: TRBV28; J gene: TRBJ1-3; CDR3 protein: CASSPSLGPGNTIYF; CDR3 DNA: TGTGCCAGCAGTCCATCCTTGGGTCCTGGAAACACCATATATTTT
D gene: TRBD1; clone size: -; V gene: TRBV10-3; J gene: TRBJ2-5; CDR3 protein: CAISGGTGQETQYF; CDR3 DNA: TGTGCCATCAGTGGTGGGACAGGTCAAGAGACCCAGTACTTC
D gene: TRBD2; clone size: -; V gene: TRBV7-9; J gene: TRBJ2-1; CDR3 protein: CASSLGAGYYNEQFF; CDR3 DNA: TGTGCCAGCAGCTTAGGAGCGGGGTACTACAATGAGCAGTTCTTC
D gene: TRBD2; clone size: -; V gene: TRBV13; J gene: TRBJ2-1; CDR3 protein: CASSPSGTSGRPYNEQFF; CDR3 DNA: TGTGCCAGCAGCCCCTCCGGGACTAGCGGGAGACCCTACAATGAGCAGTTCTTC
D gene: -; clone size: -; V gene: TRBV15; J gene: TRBJ2-3; CDR3 protein: CATSRRIRGSTDTQYF; CDR3 DNA: TGTGCCACCAGCAGACGCATACGGGGAAGCACAGATACGCAGTATTTT
D gene: -; clone size: -; V gene: TRBV28; J gene: TRBJ2-5; CDR3 protein: CASSSRDVETQYF; CDR3 DNA: TGTGCCAGCAGCTCCCGGGACGTTGAGACCCAGTACTTC
D gene: TRBD1; clone size: -; V gene: TRBV10-3; J gene: TRBJ2-7; CDR3 protein: CAISDQTGRNEQYF; CDR3 DNA: TGTGCCATCAGTGACCAGACAGGGCGAAACGAGCAGTACTTC
D gene: -; clone size: -; V gene: TRBV10-1; J gene: TRBJ2-5; CDR3 protein: CASSDGVGGTQYF; CDR3 DNA: TGCGCCAGCAGTGATGGCGTCGGTGGGACCCAGTACTTC
D gene: -; clone size: -; V gene: TRBV10-3; J gene: TRBJ2-5; CDR3 protein: CAISKDRPGETQYF; CDR3 DNA: TGTGCCATCAGTAAAGACAGGCCTGGGGAGACCCAGTACTTC
D gene: TRBD1; clone size: -; V gene: TRBV27; J gene: TRBJ1-3; CDR3 protein: CASRQTGAGNTIYF; CDR3 DNA: TGTGCCAGCAGACAAACAGGGGCCGGAAACACCATATATTTT
D gene: -; clone size: -; V gene: TRBV5-1; J gene: TRBJ1-2; CDR3 protein: CASSLVRPGAFRYGYTF; CDR3 DNA: TGCGCCAGCAGCCTCGTCCGCCCAGGGGCCTTTCGGTATGGCTACACCTTC
D gene: TRBD1; clone size: -; V gene: TRBV10-1; J gene: TRBJ1-1; CDR3 protein: CASSARDRGRIGTEAFF; CDR3 DNA: TGCGCCAGCAGTGCGAGAGACAGGGGGCGTATAGGCACTGAAGCTTTCTTT
D gene: -; clone size: few; V gene: TRBV20-1; J gene: TRBJ1-1; CDR3 protein: CSATVRDEAFF; CDR3 DNA: TGCAGTGCTACGGTCAGGGATGAAGCTTTCTTT
D gene: -; clone size: -; V gene: TRBV6-5; J gene: TRBJ2-3; CDR3 protein: CASSWGADTDTQYF; CDR3 DNA: TGTGCCAGCTCGTGGGGGGCCGACACAGATACGCAGTATTTT
D gene: TRBD1; clone size: -; V gene: TRBV5-1; J gene: TRBJ2-7; CDR3 protein: CASTRQGSSEQYF; CDR3 DNA: TGTGCCAGCACCAGACAGGGGAGTAGCGAGCAGTACTTC
D gene: -; clone size: -; V gene: TRBV7-9; J gene: TRBJ1-4; CDR3 protein: CASSLGATNEKLFF; CDR3 DNA: TGTGCCAGCAGCTTAGGGGCAACGAACGAAAAACTGTTTTTT
D gene: -; clone size: once; V gene: TRBV5-4; J gene: TRBJ1-2; CDR3 protein: CASSPPQGTRYTF; CDR3 DNA: TGTGCCAGCAGCCCCCCACAGGGAACACGCTACACCTTC
D gene: -; clone size: -; V gene: TRBV7-9; J gene: TRBJ1-5; CDR3 protein: CASSRGPRVDQPQHF; CDR3 DNA: TGTGCCAGCAGCCGGGGCCCCAGGGTGGATCAGCCCCAGCATTTT
D gene: -; clone size: -; V gene: TRBV5-1; J gene: TRBJ2-7; CDR3 protein: CASSLGTQGNEQYF; CDR3 DNA: TGCGCCAGCAGCTTGGGGACCCAGGGGAACGAGCAGTACTTC
D gene: TRBD2; clone size: -; V gene: TRBV18; J gene: TRBJ2-1; CDR3 protein: CASSPRGTSGPNEQFF; CDR3 DNA: TGTGCCAGCTCACCAAGGGGGACTAGCGGACCCAATGAGCAGTTCTTC
D gene: -; clone size: -; V gene: TRBV11-2; J gene: TRBJ2-3; CDR3 protein: CASSLQESGDTQYF; CDR3 DNA: TGTGCCAGCAGCTTACAGGAGAGCGGCGATACGCAGTATTTT
D gene: -; clone size: -; V gene: TRBV15; J gene: TRBJ1-3; CDR3 protein: CATSRGGLTSGNTIYF; CDR3 DNA: TGTGCCACCAGCAGAGGGGGGCTGACCTCTGGAAACACCATATATTTT
D gene: -; clone size: -; V gene: TRBV5-1; J gene: TRBJ2-7; CDR3 protein: CASSLEGGFVGEQYF; CDR3 DNA: TGCGCCAGCAGCTTGGAAGGTGGGTTTGTCGGCGAGCAGTACTTC
D gene: TRBD2; clone size: -; V gene: TRBV10-3; J gene: TRBJ2-1; CDR3 protein: CAILGTSGSNMPYNEQFF; CDR3 DNA: TGTGCCATCTTAGGGACTAGCGGGAGTAATATGCCCTACAATGAGCAGTTCTTC
D gene: TRBD1; clone size: -; V gene: TRBV6-4; J gene: TRBJ1-2; CDR3 protein: CASSLRRTGEIGYTF; CDR3 DNA: TGTGCCAGCAGTCTCCGCAGGACAGGGGAGATTGGCTACACCTTC
D gene: TRBD2; clone size: -; V gene: TRBV7-2; J gene: TRBJ2-5; CDR3 protein: CASSLFWLAGAEGETQYF; CDR3 DNA: TGTGCCAGCAGCTTATTTTGGCTGGCGGGAGCTGAGGGAGAGACCCAGTACTTC
D gene: -; clone size: -; V gene: TRBV7-2; J gene: TRBJ1-2; CDR3 protein: CASSLGQGLVNYGYTF; CDR3 DNA: TGTGCCAGCAGCTTAGGTCAGGGCTTGGTTAACTATGGCTACACCTTC
D gene: TRBD2; clone size: -; V gene: TRBV28; J gene: TRBJ2-3; CDR3 protein: CASSLWSLGSGTDTQYF; CDR3 DNA: TGTGCCAGCAGTTTATGGAGTTTGGGTAGCGGGACAGATACGCAGTATTTT
D gene: -; clone size: -; V gene: TRBV11-3; J gene: TRBJ2-3; CDR3 protein: CASSLDSPGAGTDTQYF; CDR3 DNA: TGTGCCAGCAGCTTAGACTCCCCGGGGGCGGGGACAGATACGCAGTATTTT
D gene: -; clone size: -; V gene: TRBV10-1; J gene: TRBJ1-5; CDR3 protein: CASIRWRTPDSNQPQHF; CDR3 DNA: TGCGCCAGCATAAGGTGGAGGACTCCTGATAGCAATCAGCCCCAGCATTTT